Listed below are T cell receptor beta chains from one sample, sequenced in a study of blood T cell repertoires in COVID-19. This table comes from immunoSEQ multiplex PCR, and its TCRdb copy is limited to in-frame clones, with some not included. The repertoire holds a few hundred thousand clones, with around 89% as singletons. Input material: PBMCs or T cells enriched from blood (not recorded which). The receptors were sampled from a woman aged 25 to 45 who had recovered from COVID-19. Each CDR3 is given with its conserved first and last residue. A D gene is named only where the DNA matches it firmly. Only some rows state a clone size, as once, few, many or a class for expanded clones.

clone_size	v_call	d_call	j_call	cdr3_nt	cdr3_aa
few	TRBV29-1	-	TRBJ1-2	TGCAGCGTTACCCTCCGGACTGCTGGCTACACCTTC	CSVTLRTAGYTF
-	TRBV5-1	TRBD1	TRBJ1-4	TGCGCCAGCAGTCCACAGGGGATGGTAACTAATGAAAAACTGTTTTTT	CASSPQGMVTNEKLFF
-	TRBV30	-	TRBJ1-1	TGTGCCTCGAGTCTGGGCGGGACCACTGAAGCTTTCTTT	CASSLGGTTEAFF
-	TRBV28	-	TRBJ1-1	TGTGCCAGCAGTTTCGGGGACACTGAAGCTTTCTTT	CASSFGDTEAFF
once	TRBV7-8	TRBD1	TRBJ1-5	TGTGCCAGCAGCTTAGAGTTGGCAGGGGGAGAACAGCCCCAGCATTTT	CASSLELAGGEQPQHF
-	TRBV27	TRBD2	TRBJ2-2	TGTGCCAGCAGATCCATCCTAGCGGGAGGGCCGGGAACCGGGGAGCTGTTTTTT	CASRSILAGGPGTGELFF
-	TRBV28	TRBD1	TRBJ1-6	TGTGCCAGCCACAGGGGCGATGGGTCACCCCTCCACTTT	CASHRGDGSPLHF
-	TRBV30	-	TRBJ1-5	TGTGCCTGGAGTCCCCCGGGTTCGGCAGTTTTCCATTTT	CAWSPPGSAVFHF
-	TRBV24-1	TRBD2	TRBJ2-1	TGTGCCACCAGTGATCCAGCGGGATGGTTCTTC	CATSDPAGWFF
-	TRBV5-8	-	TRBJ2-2	TGTGCCAGCAGCTCGTTCAGGGGTCCGAACACCGGGGAGCTGTTTTTT	CASSSFRGPNTGELFF
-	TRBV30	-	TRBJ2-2	TGTGCCTGGAGTGCCGAAGACACTTACACCGGGGAGCTGTTTTTT	CAWSAEDTYTGELFF
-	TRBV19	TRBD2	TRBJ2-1	TGTGCCAGTAGTATAGTTGGAGCGGGGTCTAAACAATCCTATGAGCAGTTCTTC	CASSIVGAGSKQSYEQFF
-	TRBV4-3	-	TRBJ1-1	TGCGCCAGCAGCCAGGGGGGACGGGGAACAACTGAAGCTTTCTTT	CASSQGGRGTTEAFF
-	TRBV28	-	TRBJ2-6	TGTGCCAGCAGTTGGGTGCCAGGAAGGGCGGGTAACTCTGGGGCCAACGTCCTGACTTTC	CASSWVPGRAGNSGANVLTF
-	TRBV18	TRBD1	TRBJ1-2	TGTGCCAGCTCACCTCGACAGGGCAACTATGGCTACACCTTC	CASSPRQGNYGYTF
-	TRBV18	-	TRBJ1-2	TGTGCCAGCTCACCTACCTCAGGAACTGGTGGCTACACCTTC	CASSPTSGTGGYTF
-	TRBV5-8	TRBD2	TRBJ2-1	TGTGCCAGCGGGGAGGGAGGGAGCTCCTACAATGAGCAGTTCTTC	CASGEGGSSYNEQFF
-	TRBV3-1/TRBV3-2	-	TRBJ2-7	TGTGCCAGCAGCCAAGCAAGGAGCTCCTACGAGCAGTACTTC	CASSQARSSYEQYF
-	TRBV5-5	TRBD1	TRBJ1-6	TGTGCCAGCAGCTCGGGACAGGGGAATTCACCCCTCCACTTT	CASSSGQGNSPLHF
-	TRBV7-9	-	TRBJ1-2	TGTGCCAGCGCGGGATCCTATGGCTACACCTTC	CASAGSYGYTF
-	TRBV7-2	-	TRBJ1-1	TGTGCCAGCAGCCTACAAAGACAGGTGGGAGCTTTCTTT	CASSLQRQVGAFF
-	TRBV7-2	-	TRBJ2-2	TGTGCCAGCAGCTTAGAAACGGGATCCGGGGAGCTGTTTTTT	CASSLETGSGELFF